One T cell receptor (beta chain) is described in this entry. The germline gives CDR1 SGHTA, CDR2 FQGNSA. V shed 0 bases, J shed 2 bases, and the junction held 3 bases outside the gene matches. The CDR3 contains 16 residues. This sample was included in a study of blood T cell repertoires in COVID-19. Overall study context: Whether acute or convalescent, the COVID-19 samples came from the United States, Italy and Spain. PBMCs, B-cell-depleted T cells, or T cells provided the cDNA or gDNA that made up the material.

Per the original data handling: Counts of nucleated cells, estimated from reference gene primer amplification, were obtained. The assay was immunoSEQ multiplex PCR, and TCRdb's table has in-frame clones only and misses some. V, J and clone size were drawn from that table, and D and trimming were deduced from the DNA. Among some 300,000 clones listed, approximately 86% were seen once. This TCR was sampled from a man aged 65 to 85 with acute or convalescent COVID-19. The chain couples TRBV7-2 to TRBJ1-3, with TRBD1 identical over 8 bases. The sample consisted of peripheral blood. CDR3 bases: TGTGCCAGCAGCTTAGCGCAGGGACAGGCTGGAAACACCATATATTTT. Translated: CASSLAQGQAGNTIYF.